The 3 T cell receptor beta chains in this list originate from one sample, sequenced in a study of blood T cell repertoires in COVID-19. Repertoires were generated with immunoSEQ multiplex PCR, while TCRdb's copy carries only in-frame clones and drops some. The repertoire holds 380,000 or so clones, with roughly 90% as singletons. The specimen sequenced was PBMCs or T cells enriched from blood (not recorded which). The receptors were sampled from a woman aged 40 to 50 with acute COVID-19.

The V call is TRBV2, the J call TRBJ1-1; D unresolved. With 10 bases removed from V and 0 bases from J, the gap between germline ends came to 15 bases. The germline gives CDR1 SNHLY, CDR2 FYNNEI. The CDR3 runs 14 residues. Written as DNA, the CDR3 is TGTGCCACGGCTCGGGCGGGGTTGAACACTGAAGCTTTCTTT. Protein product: CATARAGLNTEAFF.

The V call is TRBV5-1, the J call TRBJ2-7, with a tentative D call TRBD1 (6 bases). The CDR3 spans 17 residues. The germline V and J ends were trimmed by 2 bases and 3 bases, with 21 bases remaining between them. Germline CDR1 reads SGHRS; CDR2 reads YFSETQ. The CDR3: CASSFRGTGTYNYEQYF. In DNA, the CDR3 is TGCGCCAGCAGCTTTCGAGGCACCGGGACATACAACTACGAGCAGTACTTC.

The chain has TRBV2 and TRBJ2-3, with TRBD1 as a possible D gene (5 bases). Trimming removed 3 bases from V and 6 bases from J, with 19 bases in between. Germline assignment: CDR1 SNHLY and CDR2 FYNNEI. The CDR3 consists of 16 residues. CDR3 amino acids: CASSERQFRHTDTQYF. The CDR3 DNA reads TGTGCCAGCAGTGAGCGACAGTTCCGGCACACGGATACGCAGTATTTT.